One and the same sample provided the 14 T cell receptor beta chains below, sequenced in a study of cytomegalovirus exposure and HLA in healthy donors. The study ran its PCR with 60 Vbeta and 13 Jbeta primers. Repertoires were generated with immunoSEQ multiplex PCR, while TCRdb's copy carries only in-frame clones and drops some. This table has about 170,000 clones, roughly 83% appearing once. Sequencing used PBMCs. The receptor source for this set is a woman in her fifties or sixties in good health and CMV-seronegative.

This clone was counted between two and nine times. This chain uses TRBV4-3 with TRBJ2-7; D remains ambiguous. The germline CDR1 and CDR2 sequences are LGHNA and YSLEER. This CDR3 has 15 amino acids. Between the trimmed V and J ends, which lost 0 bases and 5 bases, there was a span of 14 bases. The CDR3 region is CASSQDRIGSHEQYF. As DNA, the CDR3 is TGCGCCAGCAGCCAAGACAGGATCGGCTCTCACGAGCAGTACTTC.

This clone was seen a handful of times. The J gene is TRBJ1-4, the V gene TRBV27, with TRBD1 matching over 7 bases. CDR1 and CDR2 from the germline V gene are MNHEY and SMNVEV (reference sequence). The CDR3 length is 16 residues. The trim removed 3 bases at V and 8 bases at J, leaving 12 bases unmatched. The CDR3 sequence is CASSLRPDRVREKLFF. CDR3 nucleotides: TGTGCCAGCAGTTTGCGGCCCGACAGGGTTCGGGAAAAACTGTTTTTT.

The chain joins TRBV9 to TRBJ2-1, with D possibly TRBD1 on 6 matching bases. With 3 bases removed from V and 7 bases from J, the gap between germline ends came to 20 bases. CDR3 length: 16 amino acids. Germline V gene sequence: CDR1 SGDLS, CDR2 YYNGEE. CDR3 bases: TGTGCCAGCAGCGCCCAGGGACACTCCCAGGAAAATGAGCAGTTCTTC. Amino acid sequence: CASSAQGHSQENEQFF.

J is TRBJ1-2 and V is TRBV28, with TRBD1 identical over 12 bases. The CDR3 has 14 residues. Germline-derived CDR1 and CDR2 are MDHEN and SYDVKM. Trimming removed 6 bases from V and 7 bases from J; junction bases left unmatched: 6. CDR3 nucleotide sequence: TGTGCCAGCAGCAGGGACAGGGGGCGTTCTGGCTACACCTTC. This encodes CASSRDRGRSGYTF.

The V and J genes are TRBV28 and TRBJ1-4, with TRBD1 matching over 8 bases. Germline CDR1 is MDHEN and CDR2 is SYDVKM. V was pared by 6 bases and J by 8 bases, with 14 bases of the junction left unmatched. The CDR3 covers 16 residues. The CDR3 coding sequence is TGTGCCAGCAGCCCCCCCGGGACAGGTTCGTTCGAAAAACTGTTTTTT. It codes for CASSPPGTGSFEKLFF. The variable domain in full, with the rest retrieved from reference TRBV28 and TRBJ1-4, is DVKVTQSSRYLVKRTGEKVFLECVQDMDHENMFWYRQDPGLGLRLIYFSYDVKMKEKGDIPEGYSVSREKKERFSLILESASTNQTSMYLCASSPPGTGSFEKLFFGSGTQLSVL.

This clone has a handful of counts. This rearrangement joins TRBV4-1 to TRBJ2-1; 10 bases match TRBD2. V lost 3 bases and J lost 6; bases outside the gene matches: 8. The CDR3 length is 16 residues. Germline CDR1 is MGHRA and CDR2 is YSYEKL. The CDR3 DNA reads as TGCGCCAGCAGCCAGGCGGGACTAGCGATTTTCAATGAGCAGTTCTTC. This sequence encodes CASSQAGLAIFNEQFF.

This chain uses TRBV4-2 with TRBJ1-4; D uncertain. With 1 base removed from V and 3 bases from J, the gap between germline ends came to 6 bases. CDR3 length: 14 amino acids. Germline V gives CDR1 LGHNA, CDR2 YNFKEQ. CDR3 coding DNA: TGTGCCAGCAGCCAAGCGGGAGCTAATGAAAAACTGTTTTTT. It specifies CASSQAGANEKLFF.

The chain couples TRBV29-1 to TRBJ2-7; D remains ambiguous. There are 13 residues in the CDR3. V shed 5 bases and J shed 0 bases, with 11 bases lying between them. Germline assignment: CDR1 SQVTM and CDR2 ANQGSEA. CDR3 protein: CSVTQAPSYEQYF. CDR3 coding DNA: TGCAGCGTTACCCAGGCTCCCTCCTACGAGCAGTACTTC.

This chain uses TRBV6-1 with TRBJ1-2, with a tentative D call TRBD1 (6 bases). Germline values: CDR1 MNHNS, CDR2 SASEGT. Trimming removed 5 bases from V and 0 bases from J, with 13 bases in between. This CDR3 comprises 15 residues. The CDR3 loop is CASSPGTTANYGYTF. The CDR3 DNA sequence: TGTGCCAGCAGTCCTGGGACAACAGCTAACTATGGCTACACCTTC.

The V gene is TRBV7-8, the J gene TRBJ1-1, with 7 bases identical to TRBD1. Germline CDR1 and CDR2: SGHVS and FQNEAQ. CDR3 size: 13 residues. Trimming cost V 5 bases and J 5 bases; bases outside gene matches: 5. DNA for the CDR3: TGTGCCAGCAGCCCGACAGGGAGGACTGAAGCTTTCTTT. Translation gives CASSPTGRTEAFF. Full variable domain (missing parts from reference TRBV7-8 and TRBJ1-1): GAGVSQSPRYKVAKRGQDVALRCDPISGHVSLFWYQQALGQGPEFLTYFQNEAQLDKSGLPSDRFFAERPEGSVSTLKIQRTQQEDSAVYLCASSPTGRTEAFFGQGTRLTVV.

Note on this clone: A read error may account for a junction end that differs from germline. CDR3 bases: TGTTCCAGCAGCTTAGGGGCGAGTTCACCCCTCCACTTT. It yields the protein CSSSLGASSPLHF. This sequence joins TRBV7-9 and TRBJ1-6; D might be TRBD1 (5 bases). Per germline, CDR1 SEHNR and CDR2 FQNEAQ (reference sequence). CDR3 length: 13 residues.

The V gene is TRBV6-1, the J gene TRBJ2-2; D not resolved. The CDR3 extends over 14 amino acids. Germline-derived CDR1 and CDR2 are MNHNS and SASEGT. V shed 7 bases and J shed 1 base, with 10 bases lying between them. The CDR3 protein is CASTPLRNTGELFF. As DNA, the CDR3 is TGTGCCAGCACTCCTCTGAGGAACACCGGGGAGCTGTTTTTT.

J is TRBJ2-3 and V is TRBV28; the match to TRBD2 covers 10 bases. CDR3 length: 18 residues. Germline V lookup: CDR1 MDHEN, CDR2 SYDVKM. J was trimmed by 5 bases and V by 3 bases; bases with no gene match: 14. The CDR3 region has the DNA TGTGCCAGCAGTTTTAATGCCCCAGCGGGAGGGCCGCGAGATACGCAGTATTTT. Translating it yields CASSFNAPAGGPRDTQYF.

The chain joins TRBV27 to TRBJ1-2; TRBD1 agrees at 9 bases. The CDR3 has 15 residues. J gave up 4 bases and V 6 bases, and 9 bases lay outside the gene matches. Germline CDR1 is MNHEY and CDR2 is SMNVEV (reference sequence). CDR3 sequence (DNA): TGTGCCAGCAGCTCACCGGGACAGGGTCTCTATGGCTACACCTTC. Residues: CASSSPGQGLYGYTF.